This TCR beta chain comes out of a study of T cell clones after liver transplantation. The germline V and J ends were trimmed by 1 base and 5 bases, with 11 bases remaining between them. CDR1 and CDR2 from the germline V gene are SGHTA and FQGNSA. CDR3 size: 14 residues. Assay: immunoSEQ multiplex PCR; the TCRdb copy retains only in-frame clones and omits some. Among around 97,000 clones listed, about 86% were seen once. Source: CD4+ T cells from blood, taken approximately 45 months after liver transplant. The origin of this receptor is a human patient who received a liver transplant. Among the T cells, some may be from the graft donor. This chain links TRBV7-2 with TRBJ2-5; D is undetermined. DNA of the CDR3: TGTGCCAGCAGCTTAGATCGACAAAGGGAGACCCAGTACTTC. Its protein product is CASSLDRQRETQYF.